This is a list of T cell receptor beta chains from one sample in a study of tumor-infiltrating lymphocytes in localized non-small cell lung cancer. Repertoires were generated with immunoSEQ multiplex PCR, while TCRdb's copy carries only in-frame clones and drops some. The table has about 9,600 clones, about 76% seen once; the top ten hold roughly 19%. Sequenced sample: uninvolved lung tissue not adjacent to the tumor. Every receptor here comes from a human donor with non-small cell lung cancer. The conserved cysteine and the conserved F or W are not part of the CDR3 here. The order of the fields is J gene, V gene, CDR3 protein.

TRBJ2-7 TRBV11-1 ASSLAHKGPYEQY
TRBJ2-2 TRBV7-9 ASSLRGRNTGELF
TRBJ2-7 TRBV28 AINPAGQGVKQY
TRBJ1-1 TRBV7-5 ARSLRGAQRNTEAF
TRBJ2-1 TRBV4-1 ASSQDKTGAYNEQF
TRBJ1-5 TRBV9 ASNPTGNLDQPQH
TRBJ2-3 TRBV7-2 ASSPSRITDTQY
TRBJ2-4 TRBV7-8 ASSLEGLRAKNIQY
TRBJ2-5 TRBV12-5 ASGTDREETQY
TRBJ2-1 TRBV6-5 ASSYRRQGARNEQF
TRBJ2-3 TRBV5-1 ASSSQSRIQGGTDTQY
TRBJ1-5 TRBV15 ATSTGVDQPQH
TRBJ2-2 TRBV6-5 ASRGSGDSGELF
TRBJ2-3 TRBV6-4 ASRRRDRSTDTQY
TRBJ2-7 TRBV5-6 ASSFGQNGYEQY
TRBJ2-3 TRBV28 ASSFLLGTDTQY
TRBJ1-6 TRBV5-6 ASSSFQAINSPLH
TRBJ1-2 TRBV9 ASSRPNYGYT
TRBJ2-4 TRBV10-3 AISESTLSTKNIQY
TRBJ2-7 TRBV2 ATHSGYEQY
TRBJ2-5 TRBV28 ASSWGLAGRAQY
TRBJ2-2 TRBV9 ASSPQVGRGLTGELF
TRBJ1-3 TRBV29-1 SVDSRANTIY
TRBJ1-5 TRBV2 ASSEDLNQPQH
TRBJ1-2 TRBV9 ASSVAGGVGYT
TRBJ1-6 TRBV7-9 ASSSGGPSSYNSPLH
TRBJ2-3 TRBV29-1 SVAGVRRDTQY
TRBJ1-4 TRBV5-6 ASSSSRQSTNEKLF
TRBJ1-4 TRBV7-2 ASSSGVRLF
TRBJ2-5 TRBV18 ASSWTSGQETQY
TRBJ1-2 TRBV28 ASSLGGGLGYT
TRBJ2-7 TRBV15 ATSRGGALYEQY
TRBJ2-1 TRBV7-8 ASSLRLANYNEQF
TRBJ1-1 TRBV2 ASALYSLNTEAF
TRBJ2-2 TRBV6-5 ASSLSAFTTGELF
TRBJ1-5 TRBV19 ASSNGRSGGQPQH
TRBJ2-7 TRBV19 ASTPGGTGSYEQY
TRBJ1-2 TRBV2 AGTGTGELRYT
TRBJ2-5 TRBV29-1 SVEDPLGETQY
TRBJ2-6 TRBV2 ASSVGVSGANVLT